This T cell receptor beta chain was identified in a study of patients and donors after allogeneic stem cell transplantation. CDR3 size: 17 residues. Germline V gene sequence: CDR1 SSHAT, CDR2 FNYEAQ (reference sequence). TCRdb re-called the RT-PCR reads with MiXCR, one entry per CDR3 protein. The repertoire consists of roughly 230,000 distinct CDR3 sequences, with 13% to 15% occurring once and the leading ten covering roughly 11%. This clonotype was seen ten or more times. Germline is not matched at one junction end, which may reflect a read error. J is TRBJ2-1 and V is TRBV7-7; 9 positions agree with TRBD1. Sequencing input: blood, either unsorted or a sorted T cell fraction (not recorded which). The sequence was collected from a human donor who was either an allogeneic HSCT recipient or a stem cell or donor lymphocyte infusion donor (not recorded which). It is not recorded whose cells these are; they may come from a transplant donor. The CDR3 sequence: CASSLEGPGTGYNEQFF. CDR3 sequence (DNA): TGTGCTAGCAGCTTAGAGGGTCCCGGGACAGGGTACAATGAGCAGTTCTTC.